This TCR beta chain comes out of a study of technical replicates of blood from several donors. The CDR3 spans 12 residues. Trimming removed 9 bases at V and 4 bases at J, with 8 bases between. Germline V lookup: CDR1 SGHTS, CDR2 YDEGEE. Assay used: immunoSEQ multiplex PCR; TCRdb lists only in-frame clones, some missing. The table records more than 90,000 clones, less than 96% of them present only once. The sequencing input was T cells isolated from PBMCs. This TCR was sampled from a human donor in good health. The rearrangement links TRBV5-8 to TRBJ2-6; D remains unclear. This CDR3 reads CATNIGANVLTF. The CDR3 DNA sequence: TGTGCCACCAACATCGGGGCCAACGTCCTGACTTTC.